These 10 T cell receptor beta chains originate from one sample sequenced in a study of early stage breast cancer tumors. Assay: immunoSEQ multiplex PCR; the TCRdb copy retains only in-frame clones and omits some. The sample holds roughly 53,000 clones, 75% to 95% seen once. Sample: blood. The receptors derive from a person aged 65-85 years with breast cancer.

V usage is TRBV18 and J usage is TRBJ2-1, with D possibly TRBD2 on 6 matching bases. Germline V lookup: CDR1 KGHSH, CDR2 LQKENI. Trimming removed 1 base from V and 5 bases from J, with 18 bases in between. There are 17 residues in the CDR3. The CDR3 sequence: CASSPQVLAVYNNEQFF. In nucleotides, the CDR3 is TGTGCCAGCTCACCACAAGTATTAGCGGTTTATAACAATGAGCAGTTCTTC.

The gene calls are TRBV18 and TRBJ2-7, with D maybe TRBD1 (6 bases). The CDR3 extends over 13 amino acids. The germline gives CDR1 KGHSH, CDR2 LQKENI. The ends were cut back, 5 bases at V and 3 bases at J, with 11 bases in the middle. DNA of the CDR3: TGTGCCAGCTCAGGTCAGGGGTTCTACGAGCAGTACTTC. Protein: CASSGQGFYEQYF.

The V gene is TRBV5-1, the J gene TRBJ2-7; 9 bases are shared with TRBD2. Germline V CDR1 and CDR2: SGHRS, YFSETQ. The J segment lost 2 bases and the V segment lost 3 bases, leaving 6 bases of the junction unmatched. The CDR3 totals 15 residues. CDR3 DNA sequence: TGCGCCAGCAGCTCGGAAGGCGGGGGGGCCTACGAGCAGTACTTC. Its translation: CASSSEGGGAYEQYF.

CDR3 in DNA: TGTGCCAGCAGCTCCGCCGGGAGGGGAAACCTCTACGAGCAGTACTTC. This gives the protein CASSSAGRGNLYEQYF. The chain joins TRBV7-9 to TRBJ2-7, with 8 bases aligning to TRBD2. V lost 4 bases to trimming and J lost 3 bases; unmatched junction nucleotides: 11. This CDR3 contains 16 residues. Germline values: CDR1 SEHNR, CDR2 FQNEAQ (reference sequence).

The chain combines TRBV29-1 with TRBJ2-2; the match to TRBD1 covers 10 bases. After removal of 4 bases from V and 5 bases from J, the junction contained 10 bases not matched to a gene. Germline CDR1 and CDR2: SQVTM and ANQGSEA. This CDR3 is built from 16 residues. CDR3 nucleotides: TGCAGCGTTGCTCTGAGACAGGGGGCTGAAACCGGGGAGCTGTTTTTT. Translation gives CSVALRQGAETGELFF.

The chain recombines TRBV2 with TRBJ1-6; 8 bases match TRBD1. In germline, CDR1 is SNHLY, CDR2 FYNNEI. The CDR3 runs to 15 residues. V shed 6 bases and J 6 bases; nucleotides not matched to a gene: 7. The CDR3 bases are TGTGCCAGCAGGGCCCATACAGGGGGTAATTCACCCCTCCACTTT. As protein: CASRAHTGGNSPLHF.

The chain couples TRBV9 to TRBJ1-6; tentatively, D is TRBD1 (5 bases). The CDR3 is made up of 17 amino acids. Trimming took 4 bases from V and 7 from J, leaving 21 bases between them. Germline CDR1 and CDR2: SGDLS and YYNGEE. The CDR3 DNA is TGTGCCAGCAGCCCTCGTGGTAGGCGCCAGGGAAATTCACCCCTCCACTTT. Translated: CASSPRGRRQGNSPLHF.

This clone was counted between two and nine times. The chain combines TRBV28 with TRBJ1-2; a weak D match, TRBD1 (5 bases). The CDR3 loop spans 12 amino acids. The germline V gene has CDR1 MDHEN and CDR2 SYDVKM. Trimming shortened V by 6 bases and J by 6 bases, and 11 bases separated the two germline ends. The CDR3 loop is CASSQGFNGYTF. CDR3 bases: TGTGCCAGCAGCCAGGGATTTAATGGCTACACCTTC.

V is TRBV6-6 and J is TRBJ2-1; no firm D call. This CDR3 spans 16 amino acids. In germline, CDR1 is MNHNY, CDR2 SVGAGI (reference sequence). Trimming removed 6 bases from V and 0 bases from J, with 15 bases in between. This CDR3 reads CASSGAVRSSYNEQFF. CDR3 nucleotides: TGTGCCAGCAGCGGCGCCGTTCGGAGCTCCTACAATGAGCAGTTCTTC.

The V gene is TRBV18, the J gene TRBJ1-1; D uncertain. Germline CDR1 is KGHSH and CDR2 is LQKENI. V lost 0 bases to trimming and J lost 4 bases, with 12 bases between them. CDR3 length: 15 residues. The CDR3 nucleotides read TGTGCCAGCTCACCACCGTCGGCGGGTGGCACTGAAGCTTTCTTT. Translation gives CASSPPSAGGTEAFF.